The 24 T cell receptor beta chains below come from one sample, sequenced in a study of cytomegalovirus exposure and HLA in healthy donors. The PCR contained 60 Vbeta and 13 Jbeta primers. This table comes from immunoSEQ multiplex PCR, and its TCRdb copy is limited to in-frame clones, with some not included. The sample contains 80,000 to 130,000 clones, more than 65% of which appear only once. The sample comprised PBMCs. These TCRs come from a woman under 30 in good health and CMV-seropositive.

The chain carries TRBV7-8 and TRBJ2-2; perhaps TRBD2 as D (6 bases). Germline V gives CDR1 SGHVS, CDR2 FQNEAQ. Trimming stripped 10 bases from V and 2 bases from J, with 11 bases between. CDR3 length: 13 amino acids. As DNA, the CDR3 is TGTGCCAAAGGTAGCGGTAACACCGGGGAGCTGTTTTTT. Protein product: CAKGSGNTGELFF.

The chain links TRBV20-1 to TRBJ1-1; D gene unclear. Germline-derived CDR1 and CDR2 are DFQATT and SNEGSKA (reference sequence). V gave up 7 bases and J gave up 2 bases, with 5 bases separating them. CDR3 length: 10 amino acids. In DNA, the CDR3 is TGCAGTGGCGAAAACACTGAAGCTTTCTTT. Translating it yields CSGENTEAFF.

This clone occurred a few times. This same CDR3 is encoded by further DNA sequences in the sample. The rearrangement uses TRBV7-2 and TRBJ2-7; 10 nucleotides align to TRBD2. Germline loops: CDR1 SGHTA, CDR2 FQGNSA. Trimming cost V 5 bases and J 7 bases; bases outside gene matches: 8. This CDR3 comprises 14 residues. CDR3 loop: CASSHGLADREQYF. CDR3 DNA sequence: TGTGCCAGCAGCCACGGACTAGCGGACCGGGAGCAGTACTTC.

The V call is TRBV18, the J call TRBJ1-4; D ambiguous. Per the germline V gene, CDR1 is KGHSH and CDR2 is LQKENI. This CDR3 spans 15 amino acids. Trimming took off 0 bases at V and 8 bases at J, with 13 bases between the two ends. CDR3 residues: CASSPPGPAGEKLFF. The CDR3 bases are TGTGCCAGCTCACCACCGGGTCCCGCGGGGGAAAAACTGTTTTTT.

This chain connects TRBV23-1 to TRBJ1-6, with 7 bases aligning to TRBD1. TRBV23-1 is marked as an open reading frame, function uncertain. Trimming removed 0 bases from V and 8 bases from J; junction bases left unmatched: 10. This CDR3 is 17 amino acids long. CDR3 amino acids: CASSQSSSSTGDSPLHF. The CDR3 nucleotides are TGCGCCAGCAGTCAATCCTCCTCAAGCACAGGGGATTCACCCCTCCACTTT.

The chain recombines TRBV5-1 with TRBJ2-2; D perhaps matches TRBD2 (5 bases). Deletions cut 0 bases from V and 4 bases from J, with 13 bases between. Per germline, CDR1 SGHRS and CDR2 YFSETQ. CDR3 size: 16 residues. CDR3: CASSLESGIGTGELFF. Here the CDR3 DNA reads TGCGCCAGCAGCTTGGAATCGGGGATTGGCACCGGGGAGCTGTTTTTT.

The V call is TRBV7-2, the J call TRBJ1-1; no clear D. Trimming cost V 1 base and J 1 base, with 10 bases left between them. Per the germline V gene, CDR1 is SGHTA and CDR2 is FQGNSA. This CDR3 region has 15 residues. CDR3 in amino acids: CASSLVPRPNTEAFF. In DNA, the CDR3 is TGTGCCAGCAGCTTAGTCCCCAGGCCGAACACTGAAGCTTTCTTT.

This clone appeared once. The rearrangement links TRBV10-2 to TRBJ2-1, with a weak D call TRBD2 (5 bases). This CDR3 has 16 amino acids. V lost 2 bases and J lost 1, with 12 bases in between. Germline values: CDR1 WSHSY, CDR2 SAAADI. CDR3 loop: CASSENAGLSYNEQFF. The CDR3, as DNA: TGCGCCAGCAGTGAGAATGCGGGCTTGTCCTACAATGAGCAGTTCTTC.

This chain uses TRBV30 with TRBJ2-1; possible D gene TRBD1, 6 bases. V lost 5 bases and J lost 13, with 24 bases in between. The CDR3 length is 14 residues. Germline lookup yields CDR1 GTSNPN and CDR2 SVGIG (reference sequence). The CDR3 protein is CAWATHGQQETQFF. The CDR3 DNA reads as TGTGCCTGGGCCACGCACGGACAGCAAGAGACCCAGTTCTTC.

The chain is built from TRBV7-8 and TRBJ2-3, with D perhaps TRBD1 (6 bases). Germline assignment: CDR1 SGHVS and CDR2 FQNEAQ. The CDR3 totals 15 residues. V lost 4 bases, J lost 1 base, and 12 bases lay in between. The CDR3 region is CASSWVQGGTDTQYF. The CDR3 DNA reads TGTGCCAGCAGCTGGGTACAGGGAGGCACAGATACGCAGTATTTT.

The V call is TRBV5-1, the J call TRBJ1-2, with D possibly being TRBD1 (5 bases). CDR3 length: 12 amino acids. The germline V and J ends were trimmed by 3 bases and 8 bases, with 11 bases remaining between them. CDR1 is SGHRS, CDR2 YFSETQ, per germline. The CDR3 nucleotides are TGCGCCAGCAGCTGGAGTGGGGCGGGCTACACCTTC. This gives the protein CASSWSGAGYTF.

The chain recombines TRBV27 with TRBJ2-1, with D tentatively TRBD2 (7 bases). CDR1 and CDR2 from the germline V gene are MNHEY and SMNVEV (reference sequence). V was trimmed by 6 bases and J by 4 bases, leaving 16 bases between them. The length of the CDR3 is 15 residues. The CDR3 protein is CASSLAGDIYNEQFF. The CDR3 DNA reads TGTGCCAGCAGCCTCGCGGGGGACATTTACAATGAGCAGTTCTTC.

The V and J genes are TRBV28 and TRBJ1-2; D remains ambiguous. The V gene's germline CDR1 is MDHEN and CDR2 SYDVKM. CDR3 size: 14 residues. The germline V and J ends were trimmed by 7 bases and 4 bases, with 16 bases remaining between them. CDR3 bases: TGTGCCAGCACCCAAGTGCAGGCTTCCTATGGCTACACCTTC. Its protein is CASTQVQASYGYTF.

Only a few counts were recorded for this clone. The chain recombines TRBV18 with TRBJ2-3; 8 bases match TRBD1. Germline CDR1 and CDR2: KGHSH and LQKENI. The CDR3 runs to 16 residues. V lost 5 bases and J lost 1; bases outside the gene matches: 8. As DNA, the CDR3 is TGTGCCAGCTCAGACCCGACAGGGGACCGCACAGATACGCAGTATTTT. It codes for CASSDPTGDRTDTQYF. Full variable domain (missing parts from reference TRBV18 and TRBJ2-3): NAGVMQNPRHLVRRRGQEARLRCSPMKGHSHVYWYRQLPEEGLKFMVYLQKENIIDESGMPKERFSAEFPKEGPSILRIQQVVRGDSAAYFCASSDPTGDRTDTQYFGPGTRLTVL.

The CDR3 spells CASSQDPLDYSQYF. The CDR3 coding sequence is TGCGCCAGCAGCCAAGACCCCCTAGACTATTCGCAGTATTTT. V gene TRBV4-3 combines with J gene TRBJ2-3; D perhaps matches TRBD2 (5 bases). CDR3 length: 14 residues. V lost 0 bases to trimming and J lost 10 bases, with 14 bases between them. The V gene's germline CDR1 is LGHNA and CDR2 YSLEER.

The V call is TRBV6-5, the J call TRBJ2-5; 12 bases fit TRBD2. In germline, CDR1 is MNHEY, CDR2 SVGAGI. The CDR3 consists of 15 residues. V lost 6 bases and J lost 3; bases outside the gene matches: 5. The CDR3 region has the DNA TGTGCCAGCAGACCGCTAGCGGGAGGGGAAGAGACCCAGTACTTC. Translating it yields CASRPLAGGEETQYF.

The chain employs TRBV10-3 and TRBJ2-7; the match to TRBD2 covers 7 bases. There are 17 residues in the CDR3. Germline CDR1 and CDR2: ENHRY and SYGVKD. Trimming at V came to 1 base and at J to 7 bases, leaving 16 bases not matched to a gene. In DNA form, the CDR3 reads TGTGCCATCAGTGAGTGGAGGGCGTTGGCGGGAGTTTGGGAGCAGTACTTC. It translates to CAISEWRALAGVWEQYF.

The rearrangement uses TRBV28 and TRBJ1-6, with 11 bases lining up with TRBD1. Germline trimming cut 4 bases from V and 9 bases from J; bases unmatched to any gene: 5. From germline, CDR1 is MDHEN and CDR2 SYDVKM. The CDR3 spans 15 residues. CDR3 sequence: CASSSRDRGISPLHF. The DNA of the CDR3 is TGTGCCAGCAGTTCCCGGGACAGGGGGATTTCACCCCTCCACTTT. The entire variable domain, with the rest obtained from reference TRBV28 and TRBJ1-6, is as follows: DVKVTQSSRYLVKRTGEKVFLECVQDMDHENMFWYRQDPGLGLRLIYFSYDVKMKEKGDIPEGYSVSREKKERFSLILESASTNQTSMYLCASSSRDRGISPLHFGNGTRLTVT.

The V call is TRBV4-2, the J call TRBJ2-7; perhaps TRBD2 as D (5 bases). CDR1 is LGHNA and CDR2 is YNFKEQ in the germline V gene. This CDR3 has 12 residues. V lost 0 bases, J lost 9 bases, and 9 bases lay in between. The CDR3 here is CASSQERVGQYF. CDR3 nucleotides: TGTGCCAGCAGCCAAGAGAGGGTGGGGCAGTACTTC.

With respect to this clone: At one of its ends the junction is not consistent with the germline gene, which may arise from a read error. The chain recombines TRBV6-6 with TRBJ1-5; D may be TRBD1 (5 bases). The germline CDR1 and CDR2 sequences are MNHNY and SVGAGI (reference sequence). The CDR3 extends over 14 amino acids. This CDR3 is CASSYEAGYQPQQF. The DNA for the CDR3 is TGTGCCAGCAGTTACGAGGCAGGGTATCAGCCCCAGCAATTT.

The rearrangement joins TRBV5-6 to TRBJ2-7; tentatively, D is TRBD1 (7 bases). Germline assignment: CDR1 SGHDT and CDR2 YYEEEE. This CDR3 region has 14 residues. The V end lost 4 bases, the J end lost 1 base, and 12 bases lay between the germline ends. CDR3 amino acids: CASSGGTASYEQYF. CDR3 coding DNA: TGTGCCAGCAGCGGAGGGACAGCGTCCTACGAGCAGTACTTC. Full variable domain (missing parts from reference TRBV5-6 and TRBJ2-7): DAGVTQSPTHLIKTRGQQVTLRCSPKSGHDTVSWYQQALGQGPQFIFQYYEEEERQRGNFPDRFSGHQFPNYSSELNVNALLLGDSALYLCASSGGTASYEQYFGPGTRLTVT.

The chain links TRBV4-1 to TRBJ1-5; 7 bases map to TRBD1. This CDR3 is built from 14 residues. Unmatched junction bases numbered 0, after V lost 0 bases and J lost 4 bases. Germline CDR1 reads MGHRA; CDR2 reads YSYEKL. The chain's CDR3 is CASSQETGNQPQHF. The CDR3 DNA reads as TGCGCCAGCAGCCAAGAGACAGGGAATCAGCCCCAGCATTTT.

The CDR3 reads CASSFPSGYRNEQFF. CDR3 nucleotides: TGTGCCAGCAGTTTCCCTAGCGGGTACCGCAATGAGCAGTTCTTC. V usage is TRBV28 and J usage is TRBJ2-1; TRBD2 agrees at 8 bases. The V gene end was trimmed by 3 bases and the J gene end by 6 bases; junction bases not matched to a gene: 7. Germline CDR1 is MDHEN and CDR2 is SYDVKM. This CDR3 has 15 residues.

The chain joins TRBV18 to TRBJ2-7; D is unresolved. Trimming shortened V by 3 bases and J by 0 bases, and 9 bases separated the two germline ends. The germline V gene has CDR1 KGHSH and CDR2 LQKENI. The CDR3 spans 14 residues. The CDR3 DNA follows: TGTGCCAGCTCACCGATGGGCAACTCCTACGAGCAGTACTTC. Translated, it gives CASSPMGNSYEQYF.